The next 4 T cell receptor beta chains were all read from a single sample in a study of PD-L1 blockade in urothelial cancer. Stated time point: peripheral blood 6 weeks after treatment start. Produced via immunoSEQ multiplex PCR; TCRdb's table is partial and in-frame only. The table shows 80,000 to 95,000 clones, with 75% to 90% occurring only once. Source: PBMCs, taken around atezolizumab (anti-PD-L1) treatment. All receptors come from a man between 65 and 85 years old with urothelial cancer.

The rearrangement uses TRBV19 and TRBJ2-7; D is possibly TRBD1 (6 bases). CDR3 length: 14 amino acids. CDR1 is LNHDA, CDR2 SQIVND, per germline (reference sequence). V was trimmed by 4 bases and J by 1 base, leaving 11 bases between them. The CDR3, as DNA: TGTGCCAGTAGTAGCCGGGACATTTCCTACGAGCAGTACTTC. It yields the protein CASSSRDISYEQYF. Variable domain in full (rest from reference TRBV19 and TRBJ2-7): DGGITQSPKYLFRKEGQNVTLSCEQNLNHDAMYWYRQDPGQGLRLIYYSQIVNDFQKGDIAEGYSVSREKKESFPLTVTSAQKNPTAFYLCASSSRDISYEQYFGPGTRLTVT.

The V call is TRBV21-1, the J call TRBJ2-7; TRBD1, the table's D call, was not compared with the DNA. TRBV21-1 is listed as a pseudogene. CDR3 length: 16 residues. The CDR3 DNA reads as TGTGCCAGCAGCCTTTGTATTACGGACAGGGTACGTCGGCAGTACTTC. Residues: CASSLCITDRVRRQYF.

The genes are TRBV2 and TRBJ2-3; the D gene is possibly TRBD2 (7 bases). CDR1 and CDR2 from the germline V gene are SNHLY and FYNNEI. V gave up 11 bases and J gave up 7 bases, with 34 bases separating them. The CDR3 is 18 amino acids. CDR3 sequence (DNA): TGTGCCGGCCCCCTGACGGGGGGCCAATGTGCCACAGTGCATACGCAGTATTTT. The encoded protein is CAGPLTGGQCATVHTQYF.

The CDR3 sequence is CASSSLSAQYF. The DNA for the CDR3 is TGTGCCAGCAGCTCCTTGTCGGCCCAGTACTTC. The chain couples TRBV11-3 to TRBJ2-5, with D uncertain. Trimming left V 4 bases short and J 9 bases short, with 9 bases between. CDR1 is SGHNT, CDR2 YENEEA, per germline. This CDR3 has 11 amino acids.